A selection of T cell receptor beta chains follows, all from one sample in a study of human T cells and chemical hapten exposure. TCRdb passed the RACE reads through MiXCR, listing each CDR3 protein once. Seen here are fewer than 70,000 distinct CDR3 sequences, 10% to 11% observed once, and the top ten hold 4.5% to 5.5%. Here the sequenced sample was whole blood, taken in connection with sensitization to the hapten diphenylcyclopropenone (DPC). Source of these receptors: a woman aged 45 to 65 with alopecia areata. Some clones in this sample may be carry-over from other donors' samples. The CDR3 runs from the conserved cysteine through the conserved F or W. The D gene is left open where the match is weak. Size values are once, few and many counts, or a class for expanded clones, and some rows have none.

>TRBD1|TRBJ2-2|TRBV7-8|.
TGTGCCAGCAGCGCTACCGGGACAGGGAACACCGGGGAGCTGTTTTTT
CASSATGTGNTGELFF
>.|TRBJ2-3|TRBV2|many
TGTGCCAGCAGGAAGTCTCACCTGGGCGATACGCAGTATTTT
CASRKSHLGDTQYF
>.|TRBJ2-6|TRBV7-2|few
TGTGCCAGCAGCTATGGTGGCGGTAGGAGGGCCAACGTCCTGACTTTC
CASSYGGGRRANVLTF
>TRBD1|TRBJ1-1|TRBV5-1|.
TGCGCCAGCAGCGACAGGGTTCCTTACACTGAAGCTTTCTTT
CASSDRVPYTEAFF
>.|TRBJ2-1|TRBV7-2|large
TGTGCCAGCATCCTAGGCAATGAGCAGTTCTTC
CASILGNEQFF
>TRBD2|TRBJ2-7|TRBV13|.
TGTGCCAGCAGCTTATTACTAGCGGGGGCTTTACAGCAGTACTTC
CASSLLLAGALQQYF
>TRBD1|TRBJ2-7|TRBV18|.
TGTGCCAGCTCACCACAGACAGGGCTCGGCGAGCAGTACTTC
CASSPQTGLGEQYF
>.|TRBJ1-2|TRBV9|many
TGTGCCAGCAGCGTAGATTTAGGGATTTATGGCTACACCTTC
CASSVDLGIYGYTF
>.|TRBJ2-7|TRBV27|few
TGTGCCAGCAGTTTATCAGTACTAGCCGGCGAGCAGTACTTC
CASSLSVLAGEQYF
>.|TRBJ2-7|TRBV29-1|many
TGCAGCGTTGACGACGGTTCCTACGAGCAGTACTTC
CSVDDGSYEQYF
>.|TRBJ2-5|TRBV3-1|many
TGTGCCAGCAGCCAACTTTCATTTACCCAGTACTTC
CASSQLSFTQYF
>.|TRBJ2-5|TRBV7-9|many
TGTGCCAGCAGCCCGGATTCGAACCCCTGGCGGACCCAGTACTTC
CASSPDSNPWRTQYF
>TRBD2|TRBJ2-7|TRBV6-4|few
TGTGTCAGCGAACCTCCGGGACTAGCTACAGACGAGCAGTACTTC
CVSEPPGLATDEQYF
>.|TRBJ2-7|TRBV12-3/TRBV12-4|few
TGTGCCAGCAGTTTGAGTAACAGGGAGCAGTACTTC
CASSLSNREQYF
>.|TRBJ1-1|TRBV14|few
TGTGCCAGCAGCCAGTATATGAACACTGAAGCTTTCTTT
CASSQYMNTEAFF